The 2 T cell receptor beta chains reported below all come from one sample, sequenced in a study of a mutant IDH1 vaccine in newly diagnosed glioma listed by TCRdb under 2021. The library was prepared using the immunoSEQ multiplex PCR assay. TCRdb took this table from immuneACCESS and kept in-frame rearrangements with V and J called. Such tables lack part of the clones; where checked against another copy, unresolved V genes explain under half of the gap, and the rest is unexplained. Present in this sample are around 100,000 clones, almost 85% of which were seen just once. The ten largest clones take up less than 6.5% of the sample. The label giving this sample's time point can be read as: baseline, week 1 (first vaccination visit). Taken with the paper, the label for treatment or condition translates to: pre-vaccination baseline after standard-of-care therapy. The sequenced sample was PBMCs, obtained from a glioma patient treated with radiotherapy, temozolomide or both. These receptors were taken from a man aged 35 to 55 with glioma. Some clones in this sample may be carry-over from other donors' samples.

CDR3 in DNA: TGTGCCTGGAGTGAAAACAGGGGTCACACTGAAGCTTTCTTT. This translates into CAWSENRGHTEAFF. V is TRBV30 and J is TRBJ1-1; 7 nucleotides agree with TRBD1. Germline CDR1 reads GTSNPN; CDR2 reads SVGIG (reference sequence). The CDR3 has 14 amino acids. J was trimmed by 3 bases and V by 1 base; bases with no gene match: 5.

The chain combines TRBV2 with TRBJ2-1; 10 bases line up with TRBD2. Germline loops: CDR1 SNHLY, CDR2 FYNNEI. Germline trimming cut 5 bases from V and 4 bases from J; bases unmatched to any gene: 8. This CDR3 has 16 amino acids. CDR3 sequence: CASSLERGGRYNEQFF. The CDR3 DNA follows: TGTGCCAGCAGTCTCGAGCGGGGGGGGAGGTACAATGAGCAGTTCTTC. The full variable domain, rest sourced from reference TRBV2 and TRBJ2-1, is EPEVTQTPSHQVTQMGQEVILRCVPISNHLYFYWYRQILGQKVEFLVSFYNNEISEKSEIFDDQFSVERPDGSNFTLKIRSTKLEDSAMYFCASSLERGGRYNEQFFGPGTRLTVL.